The subject of this entry is one T cell receptor (beta chain). Its antigen is undetermined. Generated by immunoSEQ multiplex PCR, the TCRdb table keeps only in-frame clones and is missing some. The repertoire includes about 77,000 clones, roughly 89% of them detected once, and about 2.3% sits in the top ten. Autoimmune disease history or systemic immunosuppression was exclusionary. This sample is part of a study of OX40 agonist ivuxolimab in advanced cancers. Study overall: Allowance was made for prior anti-PD-1, anti-PD-L1 or anti-CTLA-4 therapy, and around 44% had some. General study findings and limits: Clonal expansion was among the lowest in partial responders at 0.1-3.0 mg/kg, especially CD8+.

Germline V gene data show CDR1 as SEHNR and CDR2 as FQNEAQ (reference sequence). The junction had 1 base not matched to a gene; V was cut back by 2 bases and J by 5 bases. The CDR3 extends over 13 amino acids. This receptor was obtained from an adult with an advanced solid tumor such as melanoma, head and neck, liver or kidney cancer. The rearrangement links TRBV7-9 to TRBJ2-5, with 8 bases aligning to TRBD2. Here the sequenced sample was CD4+ or CD8+ T cells sorted from blood, taken in a trial of the OX40 agonist ivuxolimab. This chain's CDR3 is CASSLPGGETQYF. The CDR3 DNA follows: TGTGCCAGCAGCTTACCGGGGGGGGAGACCCAGTACTTC.